These 19 T cell receptor beta chains originate from one sample sequenced in a study of cytomegalovirus exposure and HLA in healthy donors. The study ran its PCR with 60 Vbeta and 13 Jbeta primers. Assay: immunoSEQ multiplex PCR; the TCRdb copy retains only in-frame clones and omits some. The table has about 200,000 clones, 82% seen once; the top ten hold 6% to 8%. Sequencing used PBMCs. These receptors came from a woman in her fifties or sixties in good health and CMV-seropositive.

The chain links TRBV5-6 to TRBJ1-1; 8 positions match TRBD1. Germline V gene sequence: CDR1 SGHDT, CDR2 YYEEEE. The V and J ends lost 3 bases and 1 base, in that order; junction bases with no gene match: 2. The CDR3 has 14 residues. This CDR3 is CASSYRGTNTEAFF. The CDR3 DNA reads TGTGCCAGCAGCTACAGGGGGACGAACACTGAAGCTTTCTTT. The complete variable domain, with remaining parts taken from reference TRBV5-6 and TRBJ1-1, reads DAGVTQSPTHLIKTRGQQVTLRCSPKSGHDTVSWYQQALGQGPQFIFQYYEEEERQRGNFPDRFSGHQFPNYSSELNVNALLLGDSALYLCASSYRGTNTEAFFGQGTRLTVV.

This chain links TRBV5-1 with TRBJ2-3; 7 bases fit TRBD1. This CDR3 region has 14 residues. V lost 0 bases and J lost 5; bases outside the gene matches: 3. Germline CDR1 and CDR2: SGHRS and YFSETQ. The CDR3 DNA follows: TGCGCCAGCAGCTTGGAAGGGGGCGAAGATACGCAGTATTTT. Translating it yields CASSLEGGEDTQYF.

V and J are TRBV18 and TRBJ2-5, with a possible D match to TRBD1 (6 bases). Germline V CDR1 and CDR2: KGHSH, LQKENI. V lost 6 bases to trimming and J lost 2 bases, with 22 bases between them. The CDR3 extends over 17 amino acids. The CDR3 DNA sequence: TGTGCCAGCTCTCTGGGAACAAGAGAGACAGGTCAAGAGACCCAGTACTTC. Translating it yields CASSLGTRETGQETQYF.

This clone has only a few counts. V and J are TRBV28 and TRBJ2-4, with D perhaps matching TRBD1 (7 bases). Germline loops: CDR1 MDHEN, CDR2 SYDVKM. Trimming pared 0 bases from V and 2 bases from J, leaving 11 bases between. There are 16 residues in the CDR3. The CDR3, as DNA: TGTGCCAGCAGTTTATGGGAGGGGGCCTCCAAAAACATTCAGTACTTC. Its translation is CASSLWEGASKNIQYF.

CDR3 residues: CASSGVAGGNTQYF. The CDR3 DNA reads as TGTGCCAGCAGCGGAGTAGCGGGGGGGAATACGCAGTATTTT. This chain links TRBV9 with TRBJ2-3; 11 bases agree with TRBD2. This CDR3 is 14 amino acids long. Trimming removed 3 bases from V and 7 bases from J; junction bases left unmatched: 4. Germline V lookup: CDR1 SGDLS, CDR2 YYNGEE. The full variable domain, with the rest looked up from reference TRBV9 and TRBJ2-3, is DSGVTQTPKHLITATGQRVTLRCSPRSGDLSVYWYQQSLDQGLQFLIQYYNGEERAKGNILERFSAQQFPDLHSELNLSSLELGDSALYFCASSGVAGGNTQYFGPGTRLTVL.

This clone turned up a few times. The chain joins TRBV7-6 to TRBJ2-7, with TRBD1 identical over 7 bases. This CDR3 is 13 amino acids long. Germline loops: CDR1 SGHVS, CDR2 FNYEAQ. The V and J ends lost 5 bases and 6 bases, in that order; junction bases with no gene match: 7. The DNA of the CDR3 is TGTGCCAGCAGCGGCCAGGGACAGCGCGAGCAGTACTTC. Translation gives CASSGQGQREQYF.

V usage is TRBV18 and J usage is TRBJ1-1, with 9 bases aligning to TRBD1. CDR3 length equals 15 residues. V shed 3 bases, J shed 1 base, and the junction held 3 bases outside the gene matches. The V gene's germline CDR1 is KGHSH and CDR2 LQKENI. The CDR3 bases are TGTGCCAGCTCACCGGGGACAGGGAGGAACACTGAAGCTTTCTTT. It codes for CASSPGTGRNTEAFF. The whole variable domain, filled in from reference TRBV18 and TRBJ1-1, reads NAGVMQNPRHLVRRRGQEARLRCSPMKGHSHVYWYRQLPEEGLKFMVYLQKENIIDESGMPKERFSAEFPKEGPSILRIQQVVRGDSAAYFCASSPGTGRNTEAFFGQGTRLTVV.

The V call is TRBV5-1, the J call TRBJ2-7; 7 bases map to TRBD2. V dropped 5 bases and J dropped 1; count of bases not matched to a gene: 6. The CDR3 spans 14 residues. CDR1 and CDR2 (germline): SGHRS, YFSETQ. CDR3 DNA sequence: TGCGCCAGCAGTGGCGGGGGTGCATCCTACGAGCAGTACTTC. This translates into CASSGGGASYEQYF.

J is TRBJ1-4 and V is TRBV10-3, with D possibly matching TRBD1 (5 bases). This CDR3 region has 22 residues. Trimming took off 7 bases at V and 6 bases at J, with 39 bases between the two ends. Germline loops: CDR1 ENHRY, CDR2 SYGVKD. As DNA, the CDR3 is TGTGCCATCAACCCTACACCGACTCGCCCACTCCCAACCGGGGGTATCCATGAAAAACTGTTTTTT. Protein: CAINPTPTRPLPTGGIHEKLFF.

This sequence joins TRBV19 and TRBJ2-1; the D gene is possibly TRBD2 (6 bases). Germline CDR1 is LNHDA and CDR2 is SQIVND (reference sequence). The V gene lost 4 bases and the J gene lost 6 bases, with 10 bases spanning the gap. CDR3 length: 13 amino acids. CDR3: CASSTGLLNEQFF. The CDR3 DNA is TGTGCCAGTAGTACGGGACTTCTCAATGAGCAGTTCTTC. The variable domain in full, completed from reference TRBV19 and TRBJ2-1, reads DGGITQSPKYLFRKEGQNVTLSCEQNLNHDAMYWYRQDPGQGLRLIYYSQIVNDFQKGDIAEGYSVSREKKESFPLTVTSAQKNPTAFYLCASSTGLLNEQFFGPGTRLTVL.

V is TRBV28 and J is TRBJ2-3; TRBD1 might be the D (6 bases). CDR3 length equals 16 residues. The V gene lost 2 bases and the J gene lost 1 base, with 13 bases spanning the gap. The germline CDR1 and CDR2 sequences are MDHEN and SYDVKM. The CDR3 region is CASSLNVRGGTDTQYF. DNA for the CDR3: TGTGCCAGCAGTTTAAACGTCAGGGGTGGCACAGATACGCAGTATTTT.

The chain is built from TRBV10-2 and TRBJ1-2; 9 bases are a match to TRBD1. With V trimmed by 6 bases and J by 8 bases, 7 bases remained unmatched. This CDR3 is built from 13 residues. CDR1 is WSHSY and CDR2 is SAAADI in the germline V gene. The CDR3 DNA is TGCGCCAGCAGACCCGGGACAGGGTACGGCTACACCTTC. This translates into CASRPGTGYGYTF.

The V gene is TRBV19, the J gene TRBJ1-3; 10 bases align to TRBD1. The CDR3 totals 16 residues. Germline trimming cut 10 bases from V and 1 base from J; bases unmatched to any gene: 10. Germline CDR1 is LNHDA and CDR2 is SQIVND (reference sequence). CDR3 coding DNA: TGTGCCACCGCTAATCCGGGACAGGGGTCTGGAAACACCATATATTTT. Translated, it gives CATANPGQGSGNTIYF.

This chain uses TRBV27 with TRBJ1-6; 8 positions agree with TRBD1. Trimming removed 5 bases from V and 0 bases from J; junction bases left unmatched: 6. Per germline, CDR1 MNHEY and CDR2 SMNVEV (reference sequence). This CDR3 contains 17 residues. The CDR3 loop is CASSRTGKSSYNSPLHF. As DNA, the CDR3 is TGTGCCAGCAGTAGGACAGGGAAGAGCTCCTATAATTCACCCCTCCACTTT.

V usage is TRBV27 and J usage is TRBJ2-5; 13 positions agree with TRBD2. The CDR3 spans 15 residues. J lost 3 bases, V lost 2 bases, and 0 bases had no gene match. CDR1 and CDR2 (germline): MNHEY, SMNVEV (reference sequence). CDR3 nucleotide sequence: TGTGCCAGCAGTTTAGGACTAGCGGGGGAAGAGACCCAGTACTTC. The encoded protein is CASSLGLAGEETQYF.

Only one count was recorded for this clone. The chain joins TRBV7-6 to TRBJ2-5, with 8 bases identical to TRBD1. The CDR3 runs to 15 residues. The germline V gene has CDR1 SGHVS and CDR2 FNYEAQ. V lost 5 bases to trimming and J lost 5 bases; unmatched junction nucleotides: 10. DNA for the CDR3: TGTGCCAGCAGCCCCAGGACAGGGTCTTGGGAGACCCAGTACTTC. The encoded protein is CASSPRTGSWETQYF.

The count of this clone is one. This chain connects TRBV4-1 to TRBJ2-7; 8 nucleotides line up with TRBD1. Germline values: CDR1 MGHRA, CDR2 YSYEKL. Trimming at V came to 4 bases and at J to 2 bases, leaving 4 bases not matched to a gene. The CDR3 has 14 residues. DNA for the CDR3: TGCGCCAGCAGCCCCTGGGACAGGACCTACGAGCAGTACTTC. It encodes CASSPWDRTYEQYF.

This chain links TRBV1 with TRBJ2-2; the D segment call TRBD2 is taken from the table without a DNA check. TRBV1 is recorded as a pseudogene. This CDR3 is built from 17 residues. The CDR3, as DNA: TGCACCAGCAGCCAGGATGAAGAGGGGGGGGACACCGGGGAGCTGTTTTTT. Residues: CTSSQDEEGGDTGELFF.

V is TRBV9 and J is TRBJ2-3; 7 nucleotides match TRBD2. Germline V lookup: CDR1 SGDLS, CDR2 YYNGEE. The CDR3 is made up of 16 amino acids. Unmatched junction bases numbered 6, after V lost 2 bases and J lost 0 bases. CDR3 sequence reads: CASSVGGSGSTDTQYF. Written as DNA, the CDR3 is TGTGCCAGCAGCGTGGGCGGGAGTGGTAGCACAGATACGCAGTATTTT.